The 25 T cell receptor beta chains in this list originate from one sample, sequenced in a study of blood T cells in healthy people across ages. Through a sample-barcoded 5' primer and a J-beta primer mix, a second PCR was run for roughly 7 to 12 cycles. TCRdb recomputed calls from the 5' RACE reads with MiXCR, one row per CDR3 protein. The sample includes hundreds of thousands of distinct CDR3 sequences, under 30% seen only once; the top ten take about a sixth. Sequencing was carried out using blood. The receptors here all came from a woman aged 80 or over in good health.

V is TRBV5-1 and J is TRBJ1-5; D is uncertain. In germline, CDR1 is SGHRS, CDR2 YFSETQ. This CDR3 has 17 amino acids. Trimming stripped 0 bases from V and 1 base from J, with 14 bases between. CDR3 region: CASSLGLGDSSNQPQHF. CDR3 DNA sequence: TGCGCCAGCAGCTTGGGACTTGGGGATTCGAGCAATCAGCCCCAGCATTTT.

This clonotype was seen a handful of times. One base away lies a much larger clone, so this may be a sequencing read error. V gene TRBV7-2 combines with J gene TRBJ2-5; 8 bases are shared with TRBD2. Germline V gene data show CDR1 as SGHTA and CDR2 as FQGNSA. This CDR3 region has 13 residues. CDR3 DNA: TGTGTCAGCAGCCGGGGGGGATGGGAGACCCAGTACTTC. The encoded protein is CVSSRGGWETQYF. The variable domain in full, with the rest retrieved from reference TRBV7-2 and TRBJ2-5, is GAGVSQSPSNKVTEKGKDVELRCDPISGHTALYWYRQSLGQGLEFLIYFQGNSAPDKSGLPSDRFSAERTGGSVSTLTIQRTQQEDSAVYLCVSSRGGWETQYFGPGTRLLVL.

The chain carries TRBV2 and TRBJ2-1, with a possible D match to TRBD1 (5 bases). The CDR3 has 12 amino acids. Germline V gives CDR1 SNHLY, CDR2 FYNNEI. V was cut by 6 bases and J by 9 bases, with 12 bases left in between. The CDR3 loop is CASRLRGGEQFF. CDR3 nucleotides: TGTGCCAGCAGATTAAGGGGCGGTGAGCAGTTCTTC.

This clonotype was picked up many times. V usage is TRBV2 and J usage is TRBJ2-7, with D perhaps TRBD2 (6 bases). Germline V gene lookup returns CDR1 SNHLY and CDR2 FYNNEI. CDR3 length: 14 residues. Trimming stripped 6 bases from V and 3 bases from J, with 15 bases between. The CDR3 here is CASRKGETSYEQYF. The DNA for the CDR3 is TGTGCCAGCAGGAAAGGGGAGACTAGCTACGAGCAGTACTTC.

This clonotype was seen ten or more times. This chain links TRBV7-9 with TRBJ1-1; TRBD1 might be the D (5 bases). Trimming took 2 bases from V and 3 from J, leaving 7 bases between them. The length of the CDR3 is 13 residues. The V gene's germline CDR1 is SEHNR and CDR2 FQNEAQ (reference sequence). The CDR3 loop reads CASSLQGDTEAFF. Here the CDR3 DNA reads TGTGCCAGCAGCTTACAGGGTGACACTGAAGCTTTCTTT.

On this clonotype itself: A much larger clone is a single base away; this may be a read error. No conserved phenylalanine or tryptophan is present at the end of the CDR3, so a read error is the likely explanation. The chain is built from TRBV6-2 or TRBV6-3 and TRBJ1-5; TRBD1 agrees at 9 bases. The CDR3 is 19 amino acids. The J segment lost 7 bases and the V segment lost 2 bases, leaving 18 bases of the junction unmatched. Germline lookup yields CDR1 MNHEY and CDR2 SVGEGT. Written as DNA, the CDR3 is TGTGCCAGCAGTTACACGCCGGGGACAGGGTCAACTCAGGGCCAGCCCCAGCATTTG. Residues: CASSYTPGTGSTQGQPQHL.

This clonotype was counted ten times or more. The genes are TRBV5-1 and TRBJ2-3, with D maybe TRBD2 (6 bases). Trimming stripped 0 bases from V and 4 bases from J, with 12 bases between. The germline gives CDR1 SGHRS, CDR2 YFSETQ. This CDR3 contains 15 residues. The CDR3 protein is CASSLDGGVADTQYF. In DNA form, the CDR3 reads TGCGCCAGCAGCTTGGATGGCGGGGTTGCAGATACGCAGTATTTT.

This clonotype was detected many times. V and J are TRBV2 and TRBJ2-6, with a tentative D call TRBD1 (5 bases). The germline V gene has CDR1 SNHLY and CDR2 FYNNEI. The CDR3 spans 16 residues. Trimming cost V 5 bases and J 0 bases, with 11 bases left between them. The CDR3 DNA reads TGTGCCAGCAGTCAGCTTAGGGGCTCTGGGGCCAACGTCCTGACTTTC. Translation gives CASSQLRGSGANVLTF.

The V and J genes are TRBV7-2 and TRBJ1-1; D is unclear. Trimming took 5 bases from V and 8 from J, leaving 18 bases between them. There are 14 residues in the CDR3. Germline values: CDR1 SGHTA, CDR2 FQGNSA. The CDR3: CASSTLRGATEAFF. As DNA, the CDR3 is TGTGCCAGCAGCACACTACGAGGAGCTACCGAAGCTTTCTTT.

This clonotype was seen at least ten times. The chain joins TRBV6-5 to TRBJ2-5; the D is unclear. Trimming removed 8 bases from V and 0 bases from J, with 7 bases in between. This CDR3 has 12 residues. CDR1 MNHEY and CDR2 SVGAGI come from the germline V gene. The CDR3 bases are TGTGCCAGCGGAATGTACCAAGAGACCCAGTACTTC. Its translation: CASGMYQETQYF.

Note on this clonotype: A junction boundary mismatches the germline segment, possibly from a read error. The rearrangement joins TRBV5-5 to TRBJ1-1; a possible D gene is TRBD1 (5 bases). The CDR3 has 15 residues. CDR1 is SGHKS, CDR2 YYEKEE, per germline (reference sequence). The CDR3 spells CASRPIGGADTEVFF. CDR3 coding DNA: TGTGCCAGCAGACCCATTGGAGGGGCAGACACTGAAGTTTTCTTT.

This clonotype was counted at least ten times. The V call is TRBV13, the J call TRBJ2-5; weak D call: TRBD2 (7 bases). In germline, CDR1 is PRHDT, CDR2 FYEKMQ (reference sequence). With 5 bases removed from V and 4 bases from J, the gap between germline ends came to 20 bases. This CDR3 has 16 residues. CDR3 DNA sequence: TGTGCCAGCAGCCGACTAAGGGCGGGGGCGGGAGAGACCCAGTACTTC. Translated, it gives CASSRLRAGAGETQYF.

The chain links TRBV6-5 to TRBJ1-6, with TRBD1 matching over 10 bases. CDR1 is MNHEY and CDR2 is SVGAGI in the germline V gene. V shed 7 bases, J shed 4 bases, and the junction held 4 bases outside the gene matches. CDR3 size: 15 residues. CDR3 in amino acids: CASTQDRGYNSPLHF. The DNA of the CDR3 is TGTGCCAGCACTCAGGACAGGGGGTATAATTCACCCCTCCACTTT.

The CDR3 sequence: CASNDRGLYEQYF. The CDR3 DNA follows: TGTGCCAGCAACGACAGGGGGCTGTACGAGCAGTACTTC. This chain joins TRBV14 and TRBJ2-5, with 10 positions matching TRBD1. Near its end, the DNA agrees better with TRBJ2-7, so the J call may be wrong. Germline-derived CDR1 and CDR2 are SGHDN and FVKESK. CDR3 length equals 13 residues.

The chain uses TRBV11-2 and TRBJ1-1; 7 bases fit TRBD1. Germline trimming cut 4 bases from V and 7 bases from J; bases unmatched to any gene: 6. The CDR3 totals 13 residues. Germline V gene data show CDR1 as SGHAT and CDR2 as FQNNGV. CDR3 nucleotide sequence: TGTGCCAGCAGCTGGGACAGTAGATTTGAAGCTTTCTTT. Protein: CASSWDSRFEAFF.

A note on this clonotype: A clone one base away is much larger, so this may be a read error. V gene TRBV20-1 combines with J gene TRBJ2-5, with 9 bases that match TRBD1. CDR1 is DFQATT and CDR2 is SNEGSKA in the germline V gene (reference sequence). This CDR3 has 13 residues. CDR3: CGASAGTGETQYF. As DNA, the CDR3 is TGCGGTGCTAGCGCCGGGACAGGGGAGACCCAGTACTTC.

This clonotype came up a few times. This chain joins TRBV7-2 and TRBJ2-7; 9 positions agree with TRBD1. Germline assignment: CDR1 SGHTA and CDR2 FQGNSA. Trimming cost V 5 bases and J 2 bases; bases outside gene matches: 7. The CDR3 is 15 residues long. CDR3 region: CASSQGQGSPYEQYF. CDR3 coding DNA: TGTGCCAGCAGCCAAGGACAGGGGTCCCCCTACGAGCAGTACTTC.

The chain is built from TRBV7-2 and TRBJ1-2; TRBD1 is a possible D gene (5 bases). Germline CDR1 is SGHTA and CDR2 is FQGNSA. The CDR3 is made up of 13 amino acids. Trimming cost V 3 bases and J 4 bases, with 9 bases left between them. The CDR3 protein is CASSFRDFYGYTF. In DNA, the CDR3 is TGTGCCAGCAGCTTCCGGGACTTCTATGGCTACACCTTC.

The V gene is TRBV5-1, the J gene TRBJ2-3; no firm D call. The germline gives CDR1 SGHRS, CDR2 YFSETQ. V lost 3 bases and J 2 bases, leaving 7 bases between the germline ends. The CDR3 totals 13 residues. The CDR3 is CASSSHPTDTQYF. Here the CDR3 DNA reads TGCGCCAGCAGCTCACACCCCACAGATACGCAGTATTTT.

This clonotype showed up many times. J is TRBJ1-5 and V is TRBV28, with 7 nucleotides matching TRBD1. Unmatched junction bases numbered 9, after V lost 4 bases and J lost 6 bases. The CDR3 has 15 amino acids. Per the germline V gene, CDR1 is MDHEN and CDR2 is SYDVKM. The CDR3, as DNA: TGTGCCAGCAGTTCGGGACAGTCTCCAGGTCAGCCCCAGCATTTT. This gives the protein CASSSGQSPGQPQHF.

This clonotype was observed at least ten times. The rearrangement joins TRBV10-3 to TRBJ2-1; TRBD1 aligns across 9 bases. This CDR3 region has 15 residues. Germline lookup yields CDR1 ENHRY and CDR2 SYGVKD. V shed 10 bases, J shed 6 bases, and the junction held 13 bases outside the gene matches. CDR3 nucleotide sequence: TGTGCCACACTCCCGGGGAGGGGACAGGGCAATGAGCAGTTCTTC. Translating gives CATLPGRGQGNEQFF.

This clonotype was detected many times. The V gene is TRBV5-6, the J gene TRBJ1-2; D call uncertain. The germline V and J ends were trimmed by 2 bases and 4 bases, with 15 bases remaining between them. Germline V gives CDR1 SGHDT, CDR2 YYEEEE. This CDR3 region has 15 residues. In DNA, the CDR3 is TGTGCCAGCAGCTTCGGCACCTTCGGAGCCTATGGCTACACCTTC. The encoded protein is CASSFGTFGAYGYTF.

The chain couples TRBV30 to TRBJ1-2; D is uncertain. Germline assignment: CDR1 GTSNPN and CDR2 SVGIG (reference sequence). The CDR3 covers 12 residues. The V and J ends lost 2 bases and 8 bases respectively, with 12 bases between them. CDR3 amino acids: CAWSPAGEGYTF. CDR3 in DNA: TGTGCCTGGAGTCCTGCAGGAGAGGGCTACACCTTC.

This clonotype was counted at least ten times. In DNA, the CDR3 is TGTGCCAGTAGTCTGCAGGGAGGTGATACGCAGTATTTT. Translation: CASSLQGGDTQYF. The chain couples TRBV19 to TRBJ2-3, with D possibly matching TRBD2 (6 bases). With 5 bases removed from V and 6 bases from J, the gap between germline ends came to 12 bases. This CDR3 comprises 13 residues. Per germline, CDR1 LNHDA and CDR2 SQIVND (reference sequence).

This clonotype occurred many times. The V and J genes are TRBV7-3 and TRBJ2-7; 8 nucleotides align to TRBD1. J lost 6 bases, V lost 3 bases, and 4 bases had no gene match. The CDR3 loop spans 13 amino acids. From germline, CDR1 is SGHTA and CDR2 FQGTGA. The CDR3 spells CASSFTGGSEQYF. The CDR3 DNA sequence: TGTGCCAGCAGCTTTACAGGGGGATCCGAGCAGTACTTC.